This note documents a single T cell receptor (beta chain) sequence. Its antigen is unidentified. This sample was included in a study of T-cell memory formation after mild COVID-19. In the study overall: TCR clusters mostly belonged to single donors.

TCRdb reanalysed the 5' RACE reads using MiXCR and keeps one entry per CDR3 protein. The sample contains roughly 35,000 distinct CDR3 sequences, roughly 21% of which appear only once. Overall study findings and caveats: Among clones contracting day 15 to 85, CD4/CD8 was balanced, whereas later expanders leaned CD4+. Whether second-wave clones peaking at day 37 were SARS-CoV-2 specific went unconfirmed. Some responding clones appeared in pre-infection memory, suggesting cross-reactive memory joined.

Germline CDR1 and CDR2: SQVTM and ANQGSEA. The CDR3 is 13 residues long. V lost 7 bases and J lost 4, with 14 bases in between. The sequencing sample was made of PBMCs or a T cell subset sorted from them (not recorded which). The V and J genes are TRBV29-1 and TRBJ1-5; D is possibly TRBD1 (6 bases). The TCR sequence derives from an adult who had mild COVID-19 (a few samples of this study predate the infection). Cell type and time point are not known. The CDR3 is CSAGRGGNQPQHF. Written as DNA, the CDR3 is TGCAGCGCCGGAAGGGGGGGGAATCAGCCCCAGCATTTT. The variable domain in full, with the rest retrieved from reference TRBV29-1 and TRBJ1-5, is SAVISQKPSRDICQRGTSLTIQCQVDSQVTMMFWYRQQPGQSLTLIATANQGSEATYESGFVIDKFPISRPNLTFSTLTVSNMSPEDSSIYLCSAGRGGNQPQHFGDGTRLSIL.